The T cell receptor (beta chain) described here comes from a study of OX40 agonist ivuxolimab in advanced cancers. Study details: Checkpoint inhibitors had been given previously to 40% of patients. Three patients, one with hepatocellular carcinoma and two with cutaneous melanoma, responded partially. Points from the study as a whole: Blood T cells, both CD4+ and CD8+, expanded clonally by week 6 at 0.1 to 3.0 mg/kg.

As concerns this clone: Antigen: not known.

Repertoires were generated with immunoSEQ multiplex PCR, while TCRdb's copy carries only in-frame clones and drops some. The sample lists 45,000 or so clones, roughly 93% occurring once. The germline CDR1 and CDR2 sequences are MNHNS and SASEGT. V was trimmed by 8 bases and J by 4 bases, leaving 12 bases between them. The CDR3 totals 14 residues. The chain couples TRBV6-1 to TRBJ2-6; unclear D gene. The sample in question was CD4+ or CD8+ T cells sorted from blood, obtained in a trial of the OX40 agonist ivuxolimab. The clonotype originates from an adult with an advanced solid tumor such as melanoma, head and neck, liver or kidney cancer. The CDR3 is CASRDTAGANVLTF. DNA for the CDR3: TGTGCCAGCCGAGACACCGCGGGGGCCAACGTCCTGACTTTC.